This entry concerns a single T cell receptor beta chain. Its specificity is not known. Sequence at one end of the junction differs from germline and may be a read error. The sample is drawn from a study of T-cell memory formation after mild COVID-19. Study findings and constraints: Day 37-peaking second-wave clones had unconfirmed SARS-CoV-2 specificity.

CDR1 and CDR2 from the germline V gene are KGHSH and LQKENI. The CDR3 extends over 14 amino acids. UMIs and sample barcodes were carried by the TCR alpha and TCR beta cDNA libraries that 5'RACE produced using constant-segment primers. One entry per CDR3 protein, called by TCRdb with MiXCR from the 5' RACE reads. Of 350,000 to 450,000 distinct CDR3 sequences in the sample, around 28% were seen once. This TCR was recovered from an adult woman who had mild COVID-19 (a few samples of this study predate the infection). Cell type and time point are not known. The V gene is TRBV18, the J gene TRBJ1-2; TRBD1 agrees at 7 bases. What was sequenced was PBMCs or a T cell subset sorted from them (not recorded which). In DNA form, the CDR3 reads TGTGCAAGCTCACCCCTTGGACAGGACGCAGGCTACACCTTC. Protein sequence: CASSPLGQDAGYTF.